These T cell receptor beta chains were read from a single sample in a study of T cell responses to AZD1222 COVID-19 vaccine. Assay: immunoSEQ multiplex PCR; the TCRdb copy retains only in-frame clones and omits some. The table lists fewer than 200,000 clones, 88% of them singletons. Sample: peripheral blood, taken on day 0 of AZD1222 vaccination. The receptors come from an adult in good health. The conserved cysteine and the conserved F or W are not part of the CDR3 here. The D gene is left open where the match is weak.

D gene	V gene	J gene	CDR3 protein
.	TRBV7-2	TRBJ2-7	ASSDYNEQY
.	TRBV14	TRBJ1-1	ASSRDSVNTEAF
.	TRBV6-5	TRBJ1-2	AILGIVDYGYT
.	TRBV7-9	TRBJ1-2	ASSRGEGYGYT
TRBD1	TRBV2	TRBJ1-2	ASSPLTGRKGGYT
.	TRBV19	TRBJ2-2	ASSPAGFGELF
.	TRBV5-1	TRBJ2-1	ASSGRGSRNEQF
TRBD1	TRBV30	TRBJ2-7	AWIGQGNKYEQY
.	TRBV28	TRBJ1-3	ASSKWDNTIY
TRBD1	TRBV6-5	TRBJ1-4	ASSKNGQDNEKLF